One and the same sample provided the 6 T cell receptor beta chains below, sequenced in a study of shared clonotypes between healthy human individuals. Positive CCR7 selection of CD45RO-negative cells yielded the naive CD8 cells, and terminally differentiated effector memory CD45RA+ cells were excluded. Assay used: immunoSEQ multiplex PCR; TCRdb lists only in-frame clones, some missing. The sample contains hundreds of thousands of clones, roughly 96% of which appear only once. What was sequenced was naive CD8+ T cells sorted from blood. The receptors shown here come from a woman under 40 in good health.

J is TRBJ1-4 and V is TRBV29-1; D gene uncertain. The CDR3 runs to 16 residues. V was shortened by 0 bases and J by 0 bases, with 11 bases between the two germline ends. Germline lookup yields CDR1 SQVTM and CDR2 ANQGSEA. CDR3 sequence: CSVEDSGASTNEKLFF. In nucleotides, the CDR3 is TGCAGCGTTGAAGATAGCGGAGCATCAACTAATGAAAAACTGTTTTTT.

The chain is built from TRBV13 and TRBJ1-4; D is unresolved. This CDR3 region has 13 residues. V was clipped by 2 bases and J by 8 bases, with 9 bases between them. Per germline, CDR1 PRHDT and CDR2 FYEKMQ (reference sequence). The CDR3 spells CASSLREREKLFF. Written as DNA, the CDR3 is TGTGCCAGCAGCTTACGGGAGCGGGAAAAACTGTTTTTT.

V gene TRBV9 combines with J gene TRBJ1-2; no firm D call. CDR1 and CDR2 (germline): SGDLS, YYNGEE. This CDR3 has 16 amino acids. V was clipped by 0 bases and J by 4 bases, with 16 bases between them. The CDR3 here is CASSVASGSPSYGYTF. In nucleotides, the CDR3 is TGTGCCAGCAGCGTAGCTTCGGGGAGTCCCTCCTATGGCTACACCTTC.

The V and J genes are TRBV7-8 and TRBJ2-2; no firm D call. Germline V gene sequence: CDR1 SGHVS, CDR2 FQNEAQ. The CDR3 runs to 15 residues. Trimming stripped 1 base from V and 0 bases from J, with 6 bases between. This CDR3 reads CASSLVGANTGELFF. The CDR3 DNA reads TGTGCCAGCAGCTTAGTTGGCGCGAACACCGGGGAGCTGTTTTTT.

V gene TRBV9 combines with J gene TRBJ2-7; 9 positions agree with TRBD1. The CDR3 contains 15 residues. Germline V CDR1 and CDR2: SGDLS, YYNGEE. J was trimmed by 4 bases and V by 4 bases; bases with no gene match: 9. This chain's CDR3 is CASSPKGQGSYEQYF. DNA for the CDR3: TGTGCCAGCAGCCCCAAAGGACAGGGGTCGTACGAGCAGTACTTC.

This chain connects TRBV18 to TRBJ1-1; D unclear. The CDR3 has 14 residues. V lost 4 bases to trimming and J lost 0 bases, with 9 bases between them. CDR1 and CDR2 (germline): KGHSH, LQKENI. CDR3 bases: TGTGCCAGCTCACACGAGACGGTGAACACTGAAGCTTTCTTT. This codes for CASSHETVNTEAFF.